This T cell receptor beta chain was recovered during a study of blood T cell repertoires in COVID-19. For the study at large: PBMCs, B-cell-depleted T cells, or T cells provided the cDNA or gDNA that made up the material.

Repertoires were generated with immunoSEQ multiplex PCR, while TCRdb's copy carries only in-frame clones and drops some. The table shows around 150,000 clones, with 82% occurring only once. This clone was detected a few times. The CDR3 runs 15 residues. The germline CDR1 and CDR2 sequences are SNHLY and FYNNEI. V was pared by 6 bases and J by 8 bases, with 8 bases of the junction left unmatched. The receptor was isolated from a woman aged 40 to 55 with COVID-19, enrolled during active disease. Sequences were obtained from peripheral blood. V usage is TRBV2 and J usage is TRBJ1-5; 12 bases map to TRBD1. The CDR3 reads CASSRDRGRAEPQHF. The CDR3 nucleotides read TGTGCCAGCAGCCGGGACAGGGGGCGGGCGGAGCCCCAGCATTTT.